The 20 T cell receptor beta chains below come from one sample, sequenced in a study of vaccination effects on CD4 cells after COVID-19. The method was immunoSEQ multiplex PCR; TCRdb's version includes in-frame clones alone and lacks a portion of them. The sample carries about 59,000 clones, around four fifths recorded once. Which antigens these TCRs recognize remains unknown. Under the ViraFEST assay, PBMC were stimulated with viral peptide pools so that antigen-specific CD4+ T cells expanded. Sequencing was performed afterwards. Having been cultured for 10 days, the cells underwent CD4+ T cell isolation. All participants had two doses of either the BNT162b2 or mRNA-1273 vaccine. Source: CD4+ T cells from PBMCs cultured with HCoV-OC43 spike peptides, taken after COVID-19 vaccination. Subset indicated: HCoV-OC43 spike overlapping peptide pool stimulation. Receptor source: a human donor who received a COVID-19 vaccine.

The CDR3 DNA reads TGTGCCAGCAGCCAGGTGACAGGGCTTAGCACAGATACGCAGTATTTT. It encodes CASSQVTGLSTDTQYF. The chain carries TRBV3-1 (or the pseudogene TRBV3-2) and TRBJ2-3; 7 bases line up with TRBD1. This CDR3 contains 16 residues. J was trimmed by 0 bases and V by 3 bases; bases with no gene match: 6. Germline lookup yields CDR1 LGHDT and CDR2 YNNKEL (reference sequence).

The V and J genes are TRBV24-1 and TRBJ1-2, with 10 bases that match TRBD1. Germline V CDR1 and CDR2: KGHDR, SFDVKD. The CDR3 is 16 amino acids. J gave up 3 bases and V 3 bases, and 6 bases lay outside the gene matches. The CDR3 bases are TGTGCCACCAGTGATGCCGGGACAGGGGATTACTATGGCTACACCTTC. Protein product: CATSDAGTGDYYGYTF.

This chain uses TRBV10-2 with TRBJ2-5, with 7 bases lining up with TRBD1. This CDR3 is 15 amino acids long. Germline V gene sequence: CDR1 WSHSY, CDR2 SAAADI. V shed 5 bases and J 2 bases; nucleotides not matched to a gene: 8. CDR3 sequence reads: CASSNRDSIQETQYF. The CDR3 DNA is TGCGCCAGCAGTAACCGGGACAGCATACAAGAGACCCAGTACTTC.

The gene calls are TRBV9 and TRBJ2-1; D may match TRBD1 or TRBD2 (6 bases each). Trimming cost V 3 bases and J 2 bases, with 12 bases left between them. The CDR3 is 15 residues long. Germline V CDR1 and CDR2: SGDLS, YYNGEE. CDR3 coding DNA: TGTGCCAGCAGCGAAGCCGGGGGCCCCTACAATGAGCAGTTCTTC. It translates to CASSEAGGPYNEQFF.

This clone was detected a few times. This chain joins TRBV19 and TRBJ2-2; D ambiguous. The CDR3 contains 13 residues. Between the trimmed V and J ends, which lost 7 bases and 4 bases, there was a span of 10 bases. CDR1 LNHDA and CDR2 SQIVND come from the germline V gene (reference sequence). DNA for the CDR3: TGTGCCAGTAAAGACGAGTCCACCGGGGAGCTGTTTTTT. It specifies CASKDESTGELFF. Based on the CDR3 plus reference TRBV19 and TRBJ2-2, the full variable domain is DGGITQSPKYLFRKEGQNVTLSCEQNLNHDAMYWYRQDPGQGLRLIYYSQIVNDFQKGDIAEGYSVSREKKESFPLTVTSAQKNPTAFYLCASKDESTGELFFGEGSRLTVL.

The chain uses TRBV6-5 and TRBJ1-5; TRBD1 matches at 9 bases. The CDR3 spans 13 residues. Losses at the gene ends were 7 bases for V and 9 bases for J; bases not matched to a gene: 7. CDR1 and CDR2 from the germline V gene are MNHEY and SVGAGI. CDR3 in amino acids: CASKTGGYGPQHF. DNA for the CDR3: TGTGCCAGCAAAACAGGGGGCTATGGGCCCCAGCATTTT.

The chain combines TRBV4-1 with TRBJ2-1, with 10 bases identical to TRBD2. Per germline, CDR1 MGHRA and CDR2 YSYEKL. The trim removed 0 bases at V and 7 bases at J, leaving 9 bases unmatched. CDR3 length equals 17 residues. Here the CDR3 DNA reads TGCGCCAGCAGCCAAGATCGGAGCGGGGGGGCCGGTAATGAGCAGTTCTTC. It is translated as CASSQDRSGGAGNEQFF.

This rearrangement joins TRBV19 to TRBJ2-1; D not resolved. This CDR3 is built from 11 residues. CDR1 is LNHDA and CDR2 is SQIVND in the germline V gene (reference sequence). Between the trimmed V and J ends, which lost 2 bases and 4 bases, there was a span of 0 bases. For the CDR3, the DNA is TGTGCCAGTAGTATATACAATGAGCAGTTCTTC. As protein: CASSIYNEQFF.

The chain recombines TRBV7-2 with TRBJ2-1, with 8 bases matching TRBD1. This CDR3 spans 16 amino acids. With V trimmed by 3 bases and J by 1 base, 5 bases remained unmatched. CDR1 is SGHTA and CDR2 is FQGNSA in the germline V gene. CDR3 DNA: TGTGCCAGCAGCTTGGCAGGGACAGGTTCCTACAATGAGCAGTTCTTC. It codes for CASSLAGTGSYNEQFF.

This chain joins TRBV6-6 and TRBJ1-1, with D tentatively TRBD1 (6 bases). The CDR3 runs 14 residues. The V end was cut by 5 bases, the J end by 1 base, with 11 bases between. Germline lookup yields CDR1 MNHNY and CDR2 SVGAGI (reference sequence). CDR3 region: CASSQPTGNTEAFF. CDR3 in DNA: TGTGCCAGCAGTCAACCGACAGGGAACACTGAAGCTTTCTTT.

V gene TRBV27 combines with J gene TRBJ2-7; D is unresolved. The CDR3 loop spans 14 amino acids. In germline, CDR1 is MNHEY, CDR2 SMNVEV (reference sequence). The V end lost 6 bases, the J end lost 12 bases, and 24 bases lay between the germline ends. This CDR3 reads CASRPSGAVNHAYV. The CDR3 coding sequence is TGTGCCAGCAGACCCTCAGGAGCCGTGAACCACGCGTACGTC.

V gene TRBV3-1 (or the pseudogene TRBV3-2) combines with J gene TRBJ1-2, with D hard to call. CDR1 is LGHDT and CDR2 is YNNKEL in the germline V gene (reference sequence). The CDR3 has 15 amino acids. The V gene lost 4 bases and the J gene lost 1 base, with 13 bases spanning the gap. CDR3: CASSPRSAGNYGYTF. The CDR3 DNA sequence: TGTGCCAGCAGCCCACGATCGGCCGGTAACTATGGCTACACCTTC.

This clone was found once. The chain links TRBV19 to TRBJ1-2, with 7 bases fitting TRBD1. This CDR3 comprises 15 residues. The V and J ends lost 6 bases and 5 bases, in that order; junction bases with no gene match: 12. The germline CDR1 and CDR2 sequences are LNHDA and SQIVND (reference sequence). CDR3 protein: CASSSQGPHLYGYTF. CDR3 nucleotides: TGTGCCAGTAGCTCACAGGGGCCGCACTTATATGGCTACACCTTC.

The chain couples TRBV2 to TRBJ2-3, with TRBD2 matching over 9 bases. This CDR3 comprises 18 residues. The ends lost 4 bases at V and 0 bases at J; junction bases unmatched: 11. Germline V gene sequence: CDR1 SNHLY, CDR2 FYNNEI. The CDR3 DNA sequence: TGTGCCAGCAGTGCACAAACCGGTCTAGCGGGGAGCACAGATACGCAGTATTTT. Its protein is CASSAQTGLAGSTDTQYF.

The chain couples TRBV7-2 to TRBJ2-2; D is unresolved. CDR1 SGHTA and CDR2 FQGNSA come from the germline V gene. CDR3 length equals 14 residues. The V gene lost 5 bases and the J gene lost 2 bases, with 9 bases spanning the gap. In DNA form, the CDR3 reads TGTGCCAGCAGCCAAGGAGTTAACACCGGGGAGCTGTTTTTT. Protein sequence: CASSQGVNTGELFF.

The V gene is TRBV3-1 (or the pseudogene TRBV3-2), the J gene TRBJ1-2; TRBD1 might be the D (5 bases). The CDR3 consists of 13 residues. From germline, CDR1 is LGHDT and CDR2 YNNKEL (reference sequence). V lost 3 bases and J lost 2, with 7 bases in between. CDR3 amino acids: CASSQGGNYGYTF. The DNA for the CDR3 is TGTGCCAGCAGCCAGGGGGGGAACTATGGCTACACCTTC.

This chain links TRBV7-2 with TRBJ1-2; D perhaps matches TRBD1 (5 bases). The CDR3 spans 13 residues. The germline gives CDR1 SGHTA, CDR2 FQGNSA. V was cut by 1 base and J by 8 bases, with 11 bases left in between. This CDR3 reads CASSLGGTRGYTF. For the CDR3, the DNA is TGTGCCAGCAGCTTAGGAGGGACTCGGGGCTACACCTTC.

V and J are TRBV7-3 and TRBJ2-3, with TRBD1 as a possible D gene (5 bases). Trimming left V 5 bases short and J 4 bases short, with 16 bases between. The CDR3 has 15 amino acids. The germline V gene encodes CDR1 SGHTA and CDR2 FQGTGA. The CDR3 DNA is TGTGCCAGCAGCCTGGGGCTCCGTACAGCAGATACGCAGTATTTT. It translates to CASSLGLRTADTQYF.

This clone was recorded a few times. This chain joins TRBV9 and TRBJ1-4, with D uncertain. The ends were cut back, 4 bases at V and 2 bases at J, with 18 bases in the middle. The CDR3 runs to 17 residues. Germline V gene lookup returns CDR1 SGDLS and CDR2 YYNGEE. CDR3 in DNA: TGTGCCAGCAGCCCGTTCGACGGGAGGGCGACTAATGAAAAACTGTTTTTT. This encodes CASSPFDGRATNEKLFF. The full variable domain, rest sourced from reference TRBV9 and TRBJ1-4, is DSGVTQTPKHLITATGQRVTLRCSPRSGDLSVYWYQQSLDQGLQFLIQYYNGEERAKGNILERFSAQQFPDLHSELNLSSLELGDSALYFCASSPFDGRATNEKLFFGSGTQLSVL.

This clone has more than one count but fewer than ten. The chain carries TRBV6-2 or TRBV6-3 and TRBJ2-2, with a weak D call TRBD2 (6 bases). The CDR3 is 15 amino acids. V was trimmed by 4 bases and J by 2 bases, leaving 11 bases between them. Germline V lookup: CDR1 MNHEY, CDR2 SVGEGT. The DNA of the CDR3 is TGTGCCAGCAGTTTGGGACTCTATAACACCGGGGAGCTGTTTTTT. As protein: CASSLGLYNTGELFF.